These 21 T cell receptor beta chains came from one sample sequenced in a study of PD-1 blockade in classical Hodgkin lymphoma. Clones were read by immunoSEQ multiplex PCR, and TCRdb kept only the in-frame ones, dropping some. This table holds 45,000 to 50,000 clones, over 70% found once. Relapse after autologous stem cell transplantation occurred in every patient, and brentuximab vedotin exposure varied. The sample consisted of peripheral blood mononuclear cells (PBMCs), taken before the second cycle of nivolumab. The receptors were gathered from a human donor with classical Hodgkin lymphoma.

V is TRBV5-1 and J is TRBJ1-5; 7 bases line up with TRBD1. With 3 bases clipped from V and 2 bases from J, the junction kept 2 bases outside the gene matches. Per the germline V gene, CDR1 is SGHRS and CDR2 is YFSETQ. The CDR3 totals 14 residues. CDR3 amino acids: CASSWDSGNQPQHF. The CDR3 DNA sequence: TGCGCCAGCAGCTGGGACAGTGGCAATCAGCCCCAGCATTTT.

The chain has TRBV5-1 and TRBJ2-5, with 10 bases that match TRBD2. V lost 3 bases, J lost 2 bases, and 13 bases stayed unmatched. Germline CDR1 SGHRS, CDR2 YFSETQ. This CDR3 has 18 residues. CDR3 sequence: CASSSEPSGRAGQETQYF. Written as DNA, the CDR3 is TGCGCCAGCAGCTCCGAACCGAGCGGGAGGGCCGGGCAAGAGACCCAGTACTTC.

This clone was observed once. Here the CDR3 DNA reads TGTGCCAGCAGCCAAGATAGCGGGGGGGCGGGTGAGCAGTACTTC. This gives the protein CASSQDSGGAGEQYF. The chain combines TRBV4-2 with TRBJ2-7; 11 positions match TRBD2. This CDR3 region has 15 residues. The V segment lost 0 bases and the J segment 7 bases; nucleotides outside the gene matches: 5. Germline V gene lookup returns CDR1 LGHNA and CDR2 YNFKEQ.

This sequence joins TRBV29-1 and TRBJ2-5, with unresolved D. CDR1 is SQVTM, CDR2 ANQGSEA, per germline. Trimming shortened V by 4 bases and J by 5 bases, and 14 bases separated the two germline ends. This CDR3 is 13 amino acids long. Here the CDR3 reads CSVGSGGIETQYF. The DNA for the CDR3 is TGCAGCGTTGGGAGTGGTGGTATTGAGACCCAGTACTTC.

The V gene is TRBV6-5, the J gene TRBJ2-1, with TRBD2 matching 13 bases. The CDR3 sequence is 15 residues long. The germline CDR1 and CDR2 sequences are MNHEY and SVGAGI. Trimming removed 5 bases from V and 5 bases from J; junction bases left unmatched: 3. Here the CDR3 DNA reads TGTGCCAGCAGTCAAGGGACTAGCGGGAACAATGAGCAGTTCTTC. It codes for CASSQGTSGNNEQFF.

This rearrangement joins TRBV9 to TRBJ2-2; D call uncertain. Looked up from germline, CDR1 is SGDLS and CDR2 is YYNGEE. V was pared by 3 bases and J by 6 bases, with 6 bases between. The CDR3 has 12 residues. The CDR3 here is CASSADSGELFF. The CDR3 nucleotides are TGTGCCAGCAGCGCGGATTCCGGGGAGCTGTTTTTT.

The rearrangement uses TRBV7-9 and TRBJ2-3; D perhaps matches TRBD1 (6 bases). V was shortened by 1 base and J by 14 bases, with 19 bases between the two germline ends. The germline V gene has CDR1 SEHNR and CDR2 FQNEAQ (reference sequence). The CDR3 sequence is 14 residues long. The CDR3 nucleotides read TGTGCCAGCAGCTTAGGGGGAATCGGGACAAGGTCGTATTTT. Amino acid sequence: CASSLGGIGTRSYF.

The chain is built from TRBV29-1 and TRBJ1-2; D possibly corresponds to TRBD1 (6 bases). The CDR3 length is 14 residues. V was trimmed by 6 bases and J by 1 base, leaving 15 bases between them. The germline V gene encodes CDR1 SQVTM and CDR2 ANQGSEA. The CDR3 nucleotides read TGCAGCGTGTCGACAGGATTGTTTAACTATGGCTACACCTTC. Protein sequence: CSVSTGLFNYGYTF. The variable domain in full, with the rest retrieved from reference TRBV29-1 and TRBJ1-2, is SAVISQKPSRDICQRGTSLTIQCQVDSQVTMMFWYRQQPGQSLTLIATANQGSEATYESGFVIDKFPISRPNLTFSTLTVSNMSPEDSSIYLCSVSTGLFNYGYTFGSGTRLTVV.

This chain uses TRBV12-5 with TRBJ2-2; D not resolved. Trimming cost V 5 bases and J 6 bases, with 13 bases left between them. This CDR3 is 14 amino acids long. Germline lookup yields CDR1 LGHNT and CDR2 FRNRAP. CDR3 amino acids: CASGTPSRSGELFF. The CDR3 DNA sequence: TGTGCTAGTGGTACCCCCAGCCGGTCCGGGGAGCTGTTTTTT.

The V gene is TRBV6-1, the J gene TRBJ2-7; 13 bases line up with TRBD2. J gave up 3 bases and V 3 bases, and 2 bases lay outside the gene matches. The CDR3 runs 15 residues. From germline, CDR1 is MNHNS and CDR2 SASEGT. The CDR3 coding sequence is TGTGCCAGCAGTGAGAGGACTAGCGGGAGCTACGAGCAGTACTTC. This sequence encodes CASSERTSGSYEQYF.

This chain uses TRBV6-5 with TRBJ1-5, with a tentative D call TRBD1 (5 bases). V lost 5 bases and J lost 3, with 14 bases in between. Per germline, CDR1 MNHEY and CDR2 SVGAGI. This CDR3 spans 15 amino acids. The CDR3 DNA follows: TGTGCCAGCAGTCATACCGGGACCTTCAATCAGCCCCAGCATTTT. It is translated as CASSHTGTFNQPQHF.

The gene calls are TRBV19 and TRBJ2-3; D is undetermined. The CDR3 totals 15 residues. The V and J ends lost 3 bases and 1 base respectively, with 11 bases between them. Looked up from germline, CDR1 is LNHDA and CDR2 is SQIVND (reference sequence). CDR3 DNA sequence: TGTGCCAGTAGTATGCCAGTGGGTGGCACAGATACGCAGTATTTT. Amino acids: CASSMPVGGTDTQYF.

This chain uses TRBV7-3 with TRBJ2-1, with 10 bases identical to TRBD1. The V and J ends lost 5 bases and 3 bases, in that order; junction bases with no gene match: 4. The germline V gene has CDR1 SGHTA and CDR2 FQGTGA. The CDR3 has 15 amino acids. The DNA of the CDR3 is TGTGCCAGCAGCCTTGACAGGGGGCTCTACAATGAGCAGTTCTTC. This sequence encodes CASSLDRGLYNEQFF.

V is TRBV11-3 and J is TRBJ2-7; D is uncertain. V shed 2 bases and J shed 8 bases, with 10 bases lying between them. Germline V gene data show CDR1 as SGHNT and CDR2 as YENEEA. There are 12 residues in the CDR3. The chain's CDR3 is CASSLTRDQQYF. The CDR3 DNA reads as TGTGCCAGCAGCTTAACGCGTGATCAGCAGTACTTC.

The J gene is TRBJ2-7, the V gene TRBV13; TRBD2 matches at 10 bases. Germline loops: CDR1 PRHDT, CDR2 FYEKMQ (reference sequence). The CDR3 length is 15 residues. V lost 4 bases and J lost 3; bases outside the gene matches: 6. The CDR3 nucleotides read TGTGCCAGCAGCTCCCCGGCTAGCGGGAGCTACGAGCAGTACTTC. Translating it yields CASSSPASGSYEQYF.

The V and J genes are TRBV28 and TRBJ2-7; a possible D gene is TRBD2 (6 bases). CDR3 length equals 18 residues. The V gene's germline CDR1 is MDHEN and CDR2 SYDVKM. Deletions cut 3 bases from V and 2 bases from J, with 23 bases between. The CDR3 DNA reads TGTGCCAGCAGTTTCGTATCTTCGGGGGTCCTCCAAACCTACGAGCAGTACTTC. As protein: CASSFVSSGVLQTYEQYF.

This chain joins TRBV11-2 and TRBJ2-2; TRBD1 might be the D (5 bases). The V gene lost 1 base and the J gene lost 4 bases, with 10 bases spanning the gap. The CDR3 consists of 15 residues. Germline CDR1 is SGHAT and CDR2 is FQNNGV. The CDR3 DNA follows: TGTGCCAGCAGCTTAGTCGGCAGGGCCACCGGGGAGCTGTTTTTT. Protein product: CASSLVGRATGELFF.

The chain couples TRBV6-6 to TRBJ2-2, with D perhaps given as TRBD1 or TRBD2 (5 bases each). CDR3 size: 15 residues. The V end lost 6 bases, the J end lost 7 bases, and 18 bases lay between the germline ends. Germline V gene sequence: CDR1 MNHNY, CDR2 SVGAGI (reference sequence). The CDR3 sequence: CASRPGAYQGGELFF. DNA of the CDR3: TGTGCCAGCAGACCCGGGGCTTACCAGGGCGGGGAGCTGTTTTTT.

This chain connects TRBV5-4 to TRBJ2-1; 9 bases line up with TRBD1. The CDR3 covers 14 residues. Unmatched junction bases numbered 7, after V lost 6 bases and J lost 6 bases. The germline CDR1 and CDR2 sequences are SGHNT and YYREEE (reference sequence). The CDR3 sequence: CASIRTGESNEQFF. Written as DNA, the CDR3 is TGTGCCAGCATCAGGACAGGGGAGAGCAATGAGCAGTTCTTC.

This clone rates as large. The chain couples TRBV5-8 to TRBJ1-2, with D perhaps TRBD1 (6 bases). The V gene's germline CDR1 is SGHTS and CDR2 YDEGEE. Trimming removed 0 bases from V and 6 bases from J, with 12 bases in between. The CDR3 loop spans 14 amino acids. CDR3 region: CASSLARGRDGYTF. The CDR3 DNA follows: TGTGCCAGCAGCTTGGCCAGGGGAAGGGATGGCTACACCTTC.

The table lists this clone with a few counts. The sample carries other DNA sequences with the same CDR3. This chain connects TRBV4-3 to TRBJ1-1, with 8 bases lining up with TRBD1. Germline V gene data show CDR1 as LGHNA and CDR2 as YSLEER. The V and J ends lost 3 bases and 5 bases, in that order; junction bases with no gene match: 8. The CDR3 sequence is 15 residues long. CDR3 region: CASSQRTGGGTEAFF. The CDR3 DNA sequence: TGCGCCAGCAGCCAGAGAACAGGGGGAGGGACTGAAGCTTTCTTT.